This T cell receptor beta chain was recovered during a study of blood T cell repertoires in COVID-19. Study details: From the United States, Italy and Spain came samples of acute and convalescent COVID-19. T cells, B-cell-depleted T cells, or PBMCs supplied cDNA or gDNA.

Germline loops: CDR1 SGHAT, CDR2 FQNNGV. V was trimmed by 0 bases and J by 1 base, leaving 10 bases between them. The CDR3 totals 16 residues. Source study methods: From reference gene primer amplification, estimates of nucleated cell counts were derived. Here immunoSEQ multiplex PCR was the method, and the copy in TCRdb shows in-frame clones only, minus some. V, J and clone size were drawn from that table, and D and trimming were deduced from the DNA. The table records approximately 250,000 clones, 75% to 90% of them present only once. The sequenced sample consisted of peripheral blood. The J gene is TRBJ1-3, the V gene TRBV11-2; D gene unclear. The sequence derives from a man aged 25-45 years who had recovered from COVID-19. This chain's CDR3 is CASSLDLGLSGNTIYF. In nucleotides, the CDR3 is TGTGCCAGCAGCTTAGATCTAGGATTATCTGGAAACACCATATATTTT.